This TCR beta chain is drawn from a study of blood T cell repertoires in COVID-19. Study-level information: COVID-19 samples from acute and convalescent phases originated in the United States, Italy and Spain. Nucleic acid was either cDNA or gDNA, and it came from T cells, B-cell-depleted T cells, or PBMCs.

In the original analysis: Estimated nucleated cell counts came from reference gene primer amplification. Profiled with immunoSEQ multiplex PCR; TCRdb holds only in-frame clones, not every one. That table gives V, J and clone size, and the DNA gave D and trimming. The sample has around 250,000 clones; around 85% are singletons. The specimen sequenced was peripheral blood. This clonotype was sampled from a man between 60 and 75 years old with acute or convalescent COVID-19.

The CDR3 DNA follows: TGTGCCAGCAGTACCGGGACAGGGGGCATGGATACGCAGTATTTT. Its protein product is CASSTGTGGMDTQYF. The chain links TRBV7-6 to TRBJ2-3; 12 nucleotides align to TRBD1. This CDR3 is 15 amino acids long. The J segment lost 6 bases and the V segment lost 6 bases, leaving 7 bases of the junction unmatched. Germline loops: CDR1 SGHVS, CDR2 FNYEAQ.